This TCR beta chain was captured by sequencing in a study of Graves' ophthalmopathy and Graves' hyperthyroidism. Transcripts of RNA were the source for amplifying TCR beta CDR3 regions. In the first round, RT-PCR was carried out with HTBI primers, and a multiplex PCR formed the second round. TCRdb independently ran MiXCR on the multiplex PCR reads; one entry per CDR3 protein. The table includes 600,000 to 650,000 distinct CDR3 sequences, about a fifth detected once. This clonotype has at least ten counts. The sequencing input was peripheral blood. The TCR was taken from a woman between 18 and 29 years old with stable Graves' hyperthyroidism. Some clones in this sample may be carry-over from other donors' samples.

The CDR3 is CASSLVDTQSYEQYF. CDR3 bases: TGTGCCAGCAGCTTGGTAGATACACAATCATACGAGCAGTACTTC. This chain links TRBV5-6 with TRBJ2-7, with unresolved D. Trimming removed 0 bases at V and 4 bases at J, with 14 bases between. CDR3 length: 15 amino acids. Looked up from germline, CDR1 is SGHDT and CDR2 is YYEEEE.